This record concerns one T cell receptor beta chain sequence. This clone was counted a few times. The antigen this receptor binds is unknown. No much larger clonotype is one base removed from it; base qualities were not supplied. From each donor, a single peripheral blood sample of roughly 0.11 L on average was drawn into heparinised tubes. Using a panel that included CD45RO, CCR7, CD25, CD127, CD95 and CD27, naive, central memory, regulatory and stem cell-like memory CD4+ T cells were sorted on a BD FACSAria II. A purity above 95% was achieved for all sorted populations. PBMCs were isolated immediately by Lymphoprep density gradient centrifugation and stained directly without culture. So that batch effects would be minimized, each experiment stained and sorted samples in pairs, pairing one healthy donor with one patient. Trimming removed 10 bases from V and 6 bases from J, leaving 19 bases between the germline ends. Via the germline V gene (reference sequence), CDR1 is MNHEY and CDR2 SMNVEV. From the cysteine through the phenylalanine, the CDR3 covers 14 amino acids. Kept here is only the CDR3 DNA, which spans 42 bases and is read in frame from base 1.

All of the isolated RNA was reverse transcribed with the High Capacity cDNA Reverse Transcription Kit, so expressed TCRB transcripts were sequenced. Naive, central memory and regulatory T cell samples underwent deep immunoSEQ sequencing, averaging about 3.3 million total reads per sample. After sorted cells were lysed in RLT buffer, RNA was extracted with DNase-treated RNeasy Micro or Mini kits, with the choice depending on cell number. To prevent cross-contamination, each cell subset was processed individually, whereas patient and healthy donor samples were processed jointly. TCRB sequences were amplified from cDNA with the immunoSEQ multiplex PCR, producing 87-bp fragments spanning the CDR3 region. Sequencing of the amplicons was performed on the Illumina HiSeq platform. The authors' pipeline ran thus. Synthetic template baselines were used to correct PCR bias computationally, reads within Hamming distance 2 were collapsed, and singletons that could not be merged were discarded. By aligning reads against IMGT, V, D and J genes, CDR3 length, and insertions or deletions at six rearrangement sites were assigned. Within each subset, clonotype counts were normalized to sorted cell number, after which true diversity and Gini coefficients were computed with the tcR R package. Repertoire sharing was quantified using the overlap coefficient calculated on TCRB nucleotide sequences. This immuneACCESS table, as held by TCRdb, lists in-frame sequences with V and J called but not all clones. Of the missing ones, under half trace to an unresolved V gene in checked studies; the others have no known cause. The D gene and trimming were derived from the DNA, and the V and J assignments and clone size from that table. The sample data list 300,000 to 350,000 clones, and roughly 8% of these were observed just once. The ten largest clones represent around 0.44% of the sample.

This entry belongs to a study of beta chain features in type 1 diabetes (dated by TCRdb to 2016 to 2019). General notes on the study: Patients and healthy donors did not differ in mean age, gender distribution, total cell number or subset yield. The study compared TCRB repertoires of sorted circulating CD4+ T cell subsets between recently diagnosed type 1 diabetes patients and matched healthy donors. A total of around 100 million sorted cells were examined across all samples, and RNA yield correlated strongly with the number of cells per subset. Naive and central memory subsets were obtained from all 30 or so donors, but regulatory and stem cell-like memory subsets were isolated from only 8 patients and roughly 8 healthy donors.

What the authors observed across the whole study: Naive, central memory and regulatory TCRB repertoires appeared to be more alike among patients than among healthy donors. Because cDNA was sequenced instead of genomic DNA, highly expressing activated cells could be over-represented, though the groups showed no difference in activation or CD3 levels. At VDJ recombination sites, patients with type 1 diabetes made fewer insertions and deleted more nucleotides, a pattern implying thymic rearrangement abnormalities. Type 1 diabetes patients showed a moderate but significant shortening of TCRB CDR3 length in all four CD4+ subsets. Only small numbers of individuals were included in the HLA sub-analyses, which left unresolved whether HLA type had any influence on TCRB rearrangement. PCR may preferentially amplify shorter templates, but because patient and control samples were amplified and corrected together, any resulting skew would affect both groups equally.

The clonotype was recovered from a woman aged 18-29 years in good health. Material: central memory CD4+ T cells from blood. In this chain, TRBV27 is recombined with TRBJ2-1; the D gene is perhaps TRBD2, from 6 matching bases. The base sequence is TGTGCCATTGGGAAATACGGAGGGCCCAATGAGCAGTTCTTC. Its protein product is CAIGKYGGPNEQFF.